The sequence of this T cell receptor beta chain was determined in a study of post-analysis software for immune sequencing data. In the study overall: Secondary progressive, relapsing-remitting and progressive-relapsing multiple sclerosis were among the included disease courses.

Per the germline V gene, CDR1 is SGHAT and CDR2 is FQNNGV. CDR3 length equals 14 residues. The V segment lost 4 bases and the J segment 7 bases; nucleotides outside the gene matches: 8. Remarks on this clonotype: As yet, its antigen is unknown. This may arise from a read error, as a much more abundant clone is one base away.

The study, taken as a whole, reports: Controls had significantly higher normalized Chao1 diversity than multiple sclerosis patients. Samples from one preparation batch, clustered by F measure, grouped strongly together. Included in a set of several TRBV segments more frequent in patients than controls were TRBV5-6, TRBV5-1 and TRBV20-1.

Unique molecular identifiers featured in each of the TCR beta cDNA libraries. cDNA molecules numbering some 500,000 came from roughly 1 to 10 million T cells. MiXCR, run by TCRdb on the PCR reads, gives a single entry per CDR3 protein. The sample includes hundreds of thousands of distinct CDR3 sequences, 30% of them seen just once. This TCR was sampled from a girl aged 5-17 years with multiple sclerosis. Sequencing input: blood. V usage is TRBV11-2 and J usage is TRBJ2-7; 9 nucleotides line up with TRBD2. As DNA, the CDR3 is TGTGCCAGCAGCTCGGGACTAGCAGGCAATGAGCAGTACTTC. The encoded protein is CASSSGLAGNEQYF. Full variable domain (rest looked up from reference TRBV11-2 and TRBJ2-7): EAGVAQSPRYKIIEKRQSVAFWCNPISGHATLYWYQQILGQGPKLLIQFQNNGVVDDSQLPKDRFSAERLKGVDSTLKIQPAKLEDSAVYLCASSSGLAGNEQYFGPGTRLTVT.